A selection of T cell receptor beta chains follows, all from one sample in a study of response to subunit inactivated influenza vaccine. TCRdb used MiXCR to reprocess the RT-PCR reads, holding one entry per CDR3 protein. The repertoire holds about 780,000 distinct CDR3 sequences, with less than 20% as singletons. The sequencing used PBMCs from blood, collected about 5 days after vaccination. The receptors come from a man over 45 who received an inactivated influenza vaccine. Both conserved end residues are trimmed from each CDR3.

TRBV7-9	TRBJ2-5	ASSSPGTGQETQY
TRBV16	TRBJ1-4	ASSLLGGGEPNEKLF
TRBV7-9	TRBJ2-7	ASSNYATYEQY
TRBV24-1	TRBJ2-2	ATSPRSSTGVTGELF
TRBV7-2	TRBJ1-2	ASSPLGGARGGYT
TRBV12-3/TRBV12-4	TRBJ1-1	ASSVSGRSTEAF
TRBV3-1	TRBJ2-1	ASSQAAGGRSPGMNEQF
TRBV6-2/TRBV6-3	TRBJ1-2	ASSYTGRWGNYGYT
TRBV6-5	TRBJ2-4	ASSYRDKRDIQY
TRBV5-1	TRBJ2-5	ASSLTKRLEETQY
TRBV29-1	TRBJ2-3	SHTTGSDTQY
TRBV5-1	TRBJ2-5	ASVTGTSGRAAETQY
TRBV6-5	TRBJ2-5	ASSYFSGQQKTQY
TRBV10-1	TRBJ2-2	ASRVAGGNTGELF
TRBV9	TRBJ2-7	ASSALGTGFEQY